The clone carrying this TCR beta chain was counted ten times or more. V shed 5 bases and J shed 8 bases, with 10 bases lying between them. This CDR3 spans 13 amino acids. The sample belongs to a study of neurological immune-mediated disorders. Sorted libraries were made with 850,000 to 1,000,000 CD4+ or CD8+ T cells. One entry per CDR3 protein results from TCRdb running MiXCR on the 5' RACE reads. Of tens of thousands of distinct CDR3 sequences in the sample, approximately 20% were seen once. The chain recombines TRBV12-3 or TRBV12-4 with TRBJ1-6, with D unclear. The clonotype comes from a man over 45 with HTLV-1-associated myelopathy (HAM/TSP). The sequencing input was CD4+ T cells from blood. The CDR3 DNA is TGTGCCAGCAGTGCGGACGGATATTCACCCCTCCACTTT. Protein: CASSADGYSPLHF.